The 9 T cell receptor beta chains below come from one sample, sequenced in a study of cytomegalovirus exposure and HLA in healthy donors. A multiplex PCR was run with 60 Vbeta primers and 13 Jbeta primers. Only in-frame clones appear in the TCRdb table, and some are missing; sequencing was by immunoSEQ multiplex PCR. The table lists around 140,000 clones, 60% to 75% of them singletons. Sequenced input: PBMCs. These receptors were collected from a man under 40 in good health and CMV-seronegative.

The chain employs TRBV29-1 and TRBJ1-5; 9 nucleotides line up with TRBD1. The ends lost 7 bases at V and 6 bases at J; junction bases unmatched: 4. This CDR3 comprises 12 residues. Germline CDR1 SQVTM, CDR2 ANQGSEA. For the CDR3, the DNA is TGCAGCGCTGGACAGGGGAGTCAGCCCCAGCATTTT. It translates to CSAGQGSQPQHF.

The gene calls are TRBV11-2 and TRBJ2-7; 8 bases are shared with TRBD1. The CDR3 has 15 amino acids. V shed 1 base, J shed 0 bases, and the junction held 2 bases outside the gene matches. Germline assignment: CDR1 SGHAT and CDR2 FQNNGV. In DNA, the CDR3 is TGTGCCAGCAGCTTAGGGACAGGGATCTCCTACGAGCAGTACTTC. Translation gives CASSLGTGISYEQYF.

The chain has TRBV6-6 and TRBJ2-1; D may be TRBD2 (6 bases). Germline V CDR1 and CDR2: MNHNY, SVGAGI (reference sequence). V lost 8 bases to trimming and J lost 2 bases, with 10 bases between them. The CDR3 spans 13 residues. The CDR3 sequence is CASSAGPYNEQFF. The DNA of the CDR3 is TGTGCCAGCTCCGCGGGGCCCTACAATGAGCAGTTCTTC.

This clone showed up just once. The identical CDR3 is also encoded by other nucleotide sequences in the sample. The J gene is TRBJ1-5, the V gene TRBV19; perhaps TRBD1 as D (5 bases). The germline CDR1 and CDR2 sequences are LNHDA and SQIVND (reference sequence). The ends were cut back, 5 bases at V and 11 bases at J, with 16 bases in the middle. The CDR3 extends over 13 amino acids. In DNA, the CDR3 is TGTGCCAGTAGTCCCCCCCCCTGGGGGGCCCAGCATTTT. Encoded protein: CASSPPPWGAQHF. The entire variable domain, with the rest obtained from reference TRBV19 and TRBJ1-5, is as follows: DGGITQSPKYLFRKEGQNVTLSCEQNLNHDAMYWYRQDPGQGLRLIYYSQIVNDFQKGDIAEGYSVSREKKESFPLTVTSAQKNPTAFYLCASSPPPWGAQHFGDGTRLSIL.

The V gene is TRBV6-6, the J gene TRBJ1-1; 7 bases are a match to TRBD1. Trimming removed 0 bases from V and 4 bases from J; junction bases left unmatched: 8. CDR3 length: 16 residues. Germline lookup yields CDR1 MNHNY and CDR2 SVGAGI (reference sequence). CDR3 nucleotide sequence: TGTGCCAGCAGTTACTCGACGTCGACAGGGACCACTGAAGCTTTCTTT. Encoded protein: CASSYSTSTGTTEAFF.

The J gene is TRBJ1-5, the V gene TRBV7-8; D is ambiguous. CDR3 size: 13 residues. V was clipped by 1 base and J by 6 bases, with 7 bases between them. CDR1 is SGHVS and CDR2 is FQNEAQ in the germline V gene. This chain's CDR3 is CASSLEGGQPQHF. As DNA, the CDR3 is TGTGCCAGCAGCTTAGAGGGAGGTCAGCCCCAGCATTTT.

V is TRBV28 and J is TRBJ2-5, with TRBD1 as a possible D gene (6 bases). Germline V gene data show CDR1 as MDHEN and CDR2 as SYDVKM. The CDR3 is 12 amino acids. V gave up 5 bases and J gave up 9 bases, with 13 bases separating them. CDR3 loop: CASSRLGGAQYF. The CDR3 bases are TGTGCCAGCAGTCGCCTAGGGGGTGCCCAGTACTTC.

The chain uses TRBV7-9 and TRBJ2-7; 11 positions match TRBD2. The V and J ends lost 2 bases and 1 base, in that order; junction bases with no gene match: 13. CDR3 size: 19 residues. Germline V CDR1 and CDR2: SEHNR, FQNEAQ (reference sequence). The CDR3 is CASSLSSKVAGGPSYEQYF. For the CDR3, the DNA is TGTGCCAGCAGCTTATCCTCAAAGGTAGCGGGAGGGCCGTCCTACGAGCAGTACTTC.

The chain joins TRBV12-5 to TRBJ2-1, with D perhaps matching TRBD2 (5 bases). There are 18 residues in the CDR3. Looked up from germline, CDR1 is LGHNT and CDR2 is FRNRAP. V lost 6 bases to trimming and J lost 2 bases, with 23 bases between them. The CDR3 DNA sequence: TGTGCTAGTGGCCCGCAGGACTCTGCGAACGAACCCTACAATGAGCAGTTCTTC. Translated: CASGPQDSANEPYNEQFF. The whole variable domain, filled in from reference TRBV12-5 and TRBJ2-1, reads DARVTQTPRHKVTEMGQEVTMRCQPILGHNTVFWYRQTMMQGLELLAYFRNRAPLDDSGMPKDRFSAEMPDATLATLKIQPSEPRDSAVYFCASGPQDSANEPYNEQFFGPGTRLTVL.